Listed here are 31 T cell receptor beta chains from one sample, sequenced in a study of cytomegalovirus exposure and HLA in healthy donors. Clones were sequenced by immunoSEQ multiplex PCR, and TCRdb holds only the in-frame ones, with some missing. This sample has approximately 160,000 clones, with 91% found just once. Specimen: PBMCs. Receptor source: a woman aged 18-29 years in good health and CMV-seropositive.

The V gene is TRBV7-2, the J gene TRBJ1-2; TRBD1 is a possible D gene (5 bases). Germline V gene lookup returns CDR1 SGHTA and CDR2 FQGNSA. This CDR3 is built from 16 residues. Trimming left V 2 bases short and J 6 bases short, with 19 bases between. CDR3 in amino acids: CASSLMSPTVPNGYTF. Written as DNA, the CDR3 is TGTGCCAGCAGCTTAATGTCCCCGACAGTGCCGAATGGCTACACCTTC.

The V gene is TRBV25-1, the J gene TRBJ2-1, with D possibly TRBD2 on 5 matching bases. The CDR3 is 13 amino acids. Per the germline V gene, CDR1 is MGHDK and CDR2 is SYGVNS. The V end lost 4 bases, the J end lost 7 bases, and 11 bases lay between the germline ends. CDR3 sequence (DNA): TGTGCCAGCAGTGCGGACTGGGGTAATGAGCAGTTCTTC. Amino acid sequence: CASSADWGNEQFF. The full variable domain, its missing parts supplied by reference TRBV25-1 and TRBJ2-1, is EADIYQTPRYLVIGTGKKITLECSQTMGHDKMYWYQQDPGMELHLIHYSYGVNSTEKGDLSSESTVSRIRTEHFPLTLESARPSHTSQYLCASSADWGNEQFFGPGTRLTVL.

In this sample, this clone turned up once. The chain recombines TRBV7-9 with TRBJ1-2, with TRBD1 matching 10 bases. Germline loops: CDR1 SEHNR, CDR2 FQNEAQ (reference sequence). V lost 1 base and J lost 7; bases outside the gene matches: 12. CDR3 size: 17 residues. Here the CDR3 reads CASSLGRPGQGSSGYTF. CDR3 coding DNA: TGTGCCAGCAGCTTAGGGAGACCGGGACAGGGGTCGTCTGGCTACACCTTC.

The chain is built from TRBV15 and TRBJ2-3; 10 positions agree with TRBD1. Germline V lookup: CDR1 LNHNV, CDR2 YYDKDF (reference sequence). J lost 2 bases, V lost 7 bases, and 3 bases had no gene match. The CDR3 extends over 14 amino acids. The chain's CDR3 is CATTGQGVTDTQYF. The CDR3 DNA sequence: TGTGCCACCACCGGACAGGGGGTCACAGATACGCAGTATTTT.

This chain joins TRBV18 and TRBJ2-3; 8 nucleotides agree with TRBD2. V lost 5 bases, J lost 3 bases, and 4 bases stayed unmatched. CDR3 length: 14 residues. Germline assignment: CDR1 KGHSH and CDR2 LQKENI. The CDR3 DNA reads TGTGCCAGCTCAACCGCGGGAGGTACAGATACGCAGTATTTT. It codes for CASSTAGGTDTQYF.

This clone came up once. The chain joins TRBV6-5 to TRBJ2-7; D is possibly TRBD1 (6 bases). CDR3 length equals 14 residues. Trimming took 7 bases from V and 2 from J, leaving 15 bases between them. Germline CDR1 is MNHEY and CDR2 is SVGAGI. The CDR3 protein is CASMIETGAYEQYF. Written as DNA, the CDR3 is TGTGCCAGCATGATAGAGACAGGAGCCTACGAGCAGTACTTC.

This chain connects TRBV7-9 to TRBJ1-4; no clear D gene. Trimming removed 3 bases from V and 14 bases from J, with 13 bases in between. This CDR3 comprises 12 residues. CDR1 and CDR2 from the germline V gene are SEHNR and FQNEAQ (reference sequence). The DNA for the CDR3 is TGTGCCAGCAGCTTGACACACCTGTCCCTGTTTTTT. Residues: CASSLTHLSLFF.

The CDR3 DNA sequence: TGTGCCAGCAGCCTCCTATACAATGAGCAGTTCTTC. Its translation is CASSLLYNEQFF. This sequence joins TRBV13 and TRBJ2-1, with D hard to call. CDR1 is PRHDT, CDR2 FYEKMQ, per germline (reference sequence). The CDR3 runs 12 residues. V was cut by 5 bases and J by 4 bases, with 6 bases left in between.

This chain connects TRBV9 to TRBJ2-3; 7 bases map to TRBD2. The CDR3 covers 16 residues. Germline values: CDR1 SGDLS, CDR2 YYNGEE. The V segment lost 0 bases and the J segment 9 bases; nucleotides outside the gene matches: 13. CDR3 sequence reads: CASSVDSGGSLGTQYF. CDR3 nucleotide sequence: TGTGCCAGCAGCGTAGACTCCGGCGGGAGCCTGGGGACGCAGTATTTT.

This chain uses TRBV7-2 with TRBJ2-3, with D possibly TRBD2 on 5 matching bases. The CDR3 is made up of 12 amino acids. Between the trimmed V and J ends, which lost 6 bases and 3 bases, there was a span of 7 bases. CDR1 is SGHTA, CDR2 FQGNSA, per germline. CDR3 protein: CASSEGTDTQYF. The CDR3 DNA is TGTGCCAGCAGTGAGGGTACAGATACGCAGTATTTT. The full variable domain, completed using reference TRBV7-2 and TRBJ2-3, is GAGVSQSPSNKVTEKGKDVELRCDPISGHTALYWYRQSLGQGLEFLIYFQGNSAPDKSGLPSDRFSAERTGGSVSTLTIQRTQQEDSAVYLCASSEGTDTQYFGPGTRLTVL.

For this clone: Other DNA sequences within the sample encode an identical CDR3. The J gene is TRBJ1-1, the V gene TRBV29-1, with TRBD1 matching over 8 bases. With V trimmed by 5 bases and J by 7 bases, 12 bases remained unmatched. This CDR3 has 14 amino acids. Germline V gives CDR1 SQVTM, CDR2 ANQGSEA. CDR3 coding DNA: TGCAGCGTTTTTGGAGGACAGGGACCTAATGAAGCTTTCTTT. Its translation is CSVFGGQGPNEAFF.

The CDR3 spells CASSLRGGLVRETQYF. The CDR3 DNA is TGTGCCAGCAGCCTAAGGGGCGGTCTAGTTCGGGAGACCCAGTACTTC. The chain has TRBV7-7 and TRBJ2-5, with D maybe TRBD1 (5 bases). Germline CDR1 is SSHAT and CDR2 is FNYEAQ (reference sequence). Deletions cut 5 bases from V and 5 bases from J, with 21 bases between. There are 16 residues in the CDR3.

This chain links TRBV6-5 with TRBJ2-7, with TRBD2 identical over 9 bases. There are 15 residues in the CDR3. V lost 4 bases and J lost 4; bases outside the gene matches: 8. The germline V gene has CDR1 MNHEY and CDR2 SVGAGI. This CDR3 reads CASSSPESGRYEQYF. CDR3 DNA: TGTGCCAGCAGTTCCCCTGAGAGCGGGAGGTACGAGCAGTACTTC.

This chain links TRBV9 with TRBJ2-5; tentatively, D is TRBD2 (6 bases). Trimming took 0 bases from V and 5 from J, leaving 14 bases between them. CDR3 size: 15 residues. Looked up from germline, CDR1 is SGDLS and CDR2 is YYNGEE. The CDR3 loop is CASSVGGRSGETQYF. In DNA, the CDR3 is TGTGCCAGCAGCGTAGGGGGAAGAAGCGGGGAGACCCAGTACTTC.

This rearrangement joins TRBV2 to TRBJ1-4; TRBD1 matches 10 bases. With V trimmed by 7 bases and J by 7 bases, 3 bases remained unmatched. In germline, CDR1 is SNHLY, CDR2 FYNNEI. The CDR3 contains 13 residues. The DNA of the CDR3 is TGTGCCAGCACCCGGGACAGGGGTGAAAAACTGTTTTTT. Translating it yields CASTRDRGEKLFF.

The V and J genes are TRBV7-8 and TRBJ2-3; 8 bases map to TRBD1. CDR1 and CDR2 (germline): SGHVS, FQNEAQ. This CDR3 contains 14 residues. With 5 bases clipped from V and 2 bases from J, the junction kept 3 bases outside the gene matches. CDR3 protein: CASSDRGLTDTQYF. In DNA, the CDR3 is TGTGCCAGCAGCGACAGGGGTCTCACAGATACGCAGTATTTT.

The rearrangement uses TRBV7-2 and TRBJ2-1; TRBD2 is a possible D gene (5 bases). The CDR3 consists of 19 residues. Deletions cut 2 bases from V and 6 bases from J, with 26 bases between. Germline-derived CDR1 and CDR2 are SGHTA and FQGNSA. The CDR3: CASSLIGFGGRSSTNEQFF. CDR3 bases: TGTGCCAGCAGCTTAATTGGGTTCGGTGGGAGATCCTCCACCAATGAGCAGTTCTTC.

The rearrangement links TRBV5-4 to TRBJ1-1; D remains ambiguous. V was shortened by 0 bases and J by 0 bases, with 9 bases between the two germline ends. This CDR3 is built from 15 residues. The germline gives CDR1 SGHNT, CDR2 YYREEE (reference sequence). CDR3 DNA sequence: TGTGCCAGCAGCTTGGGAGAACTCCTGAACACTGAAGCTTTCTTT. It yields the protein CASSLGELLNTEAFF. The variable domain in full, completed from reference TRBV5-4 and TRBJ1-1, reads ETGVTQSPTHLIKTRGQQVTLRCSSQSGHNTVSWYQQALGQGPQFIFQYYREEENGRGNFPPRFSGLQFPNYSSELNVNALELDDSALYLCASSLGELLNTEAFFGQGTRLTVV.

The chain carries TRBV27 and TRBJ1-4; 8 bases are shared with TRBD1. Germline CDR1 and CDR2: MNHEY and SMNVEV (reference sequence). The CDR3 contains 14 residues. V gave up 4 bases and J gave up 3 bases; unmatched junction bases: 1. As DNA, the CDR3 is TGTGCCAGCAGTTGGACAGGGCCTAATGAAAAACTGTTTTTT. It yields the protein CASSWTGPNEKLFF.

This chain connects TRBV6-1 to TRBJ2-7; possibly TRBD2 for D (5 bases). Germline values: CDR1 MNHNS, CDR2 SASEGT. CDR3 length: 13 amino acids. V shed 5 bases and J shed 1 base, with 9 bases lying between them. As DNA, the CDR3 is TGTGCCAGCAGTTTCGAGGGATCCTACGAGCAGTACTTC. Protein product: CASSFEGSYEQYF.

The chain carries TRBV5-1 and TRBJ1-2; TRBD1 matches 10 bases. This CDR3 contains 17 residues. V was pared by 1 base and J by 8 bases, with 14 bases of the junction left unmatched. The germline CDR1 and CDR2 sequences are SGHRS and YFSETQ. CDR3 sequence (DNA): TGCGCCAGCAGCTTGCCACCGACAGGGGACAGGGGTAGCGGCTACACCTTC. As protein: CASSLPPTGDRGSGYTF.

This chain uses TRBV27 with TRBJ1-1; perhaps TRBD1 as D (6 bases). The V end lost 6 bases, the J end lost 5 bases, and 13 bases lay between the germline ends. The CDR3 extends over 13 amino acids. CDR1 is MNHEY and CDR2 is SMNVEV in the germline V gene (reference sequence). CDR3 coding DNA: TGTGCCAGCAGCCTCCACGGGACAACTGAAGCTTTCTTT. It encodes CASSLHGTTEAFF.

The J gene is TRBJ2-5, the V gene TRBV6-6, with D tentatively TRBD1 (6 bases). Germline values: CDR1 MNHNY, CDR2 SVGAGI (reference sequence). The CDR3 is 16 amino acids. V was pared by 6 bases and J by 5 bases, with 22 bases between. The DNA for the CDR3 is TGTGCCAGCAGCGTCCGTGGGGTTGGGGGCCGTGAGACCCAGTACTTC. Its translation is CASSVRGVGGRETQYF.

V and J are TRBV7-2 and TRBJ1-5; TRBD1 is a possible D gene (6 bases). Germline loops: CDR1 SGHTA, CDR2 FQGNSA. Between the trimmed V and J ends, which lost 3 bases and 0 bases, there was a span of 9 bases. This CDR3 contains 15 residues. In DNA, the CDR3 is TGTGCCAGCAGCTTCTCAGGGGATAGCAATCAGCCCCAGCATTTT. This encodes CASSFSGDSNQPQHF.

V is TRBV18 and J is TRBJ2-7; TRBD2 agrees at 10 bases. The CDR3 is made up of 20 amino acids. Germline CDR1 and CDR2: KGHSH and LQKENI. V was pared by 2 bases and J by 2 bases, with 18 bases of the junction left unmatched. CDR3 DNA sequence: TGTGCCAGCTCACCAATTCTTCGGACTAGCGGTTTCCTGCTCCCCTACGAGCAGTACTTC. Its translation: CASSPILRTSGFLLPYEQYF.

The chain has TRBV27 and TRBJ1-6; a weak D match, TRBD1 (6 bases). The CDR3 consists of 17 residues. The V and J ends lost 2 bases and 0 bases respectively, with 11 bases between them. Looked up from germline, CDR1 is MNHEY and CDR2 is SMNVEV (reference sequence). The DNA for the CDR3 is TGTGCCAGCAGTTTAGAGCAGGGGAGCTCCTATAATTCACCCCTCCACTTT. Its translation is CASSLEQGSSYNSPLHF.

This chain joins TRBV19 and TRBJ2-5; D not certain. Trimming took 6 bases from V and 1 from J, leaving 9 bases between them. Germline CDR1 and CDR2: LNHDA and SQIVND (reference sequence). The CDR3 spans 13 residues. The chain's CDR3 is CASSSKLQETQYF. As DNA, the CDR3 is TGTGCCAGTAGCTCTAAGCTCCAAGAGACCCAGTACTTC.

J is TRBJ1-2 and V is TRBV6-1; TRBD1 matches 11 bases. Germline V gene lookup returns CDR1 MNHNS and CDR2 SASEGT. This CDR3 is built from 15 residues. The ends lost 10 bases at V and 4 bases at J; junction bases unmatched: 11. CDR3 in DNA: TGTGCCACCAAGAATCCCGGGACAGGGGGCTATGGCTACACCTTC. This codes for CATKNPGTGGYGYTF.

The chain joins TRBV5-1 to TRBJ2-7, with a weak D call TRBD2 (7 bases). Germline CDR1 reads SGHRS; CDR2 reads YFSETQ. Between the trimmed V and J ends, which lost 0 bases and 3 bases, there was a span of 16 bases. CDR3 length: 16 residues. The CDR3 sequence: CASSLVLSGGIYEQYF. DNA for the CDR3: TGCGCCAGCAGCTTGGTCTTGTCGGGGGGCATCTACGAGCAGTACTTC.

CDR3 residues: CASSLEGFSNQPQHF. CDR3 sequence (DNA): TGTGCCAGCAGTTTGGAGGGTTTTAGCAATCAGCCCCAGCATTTT. The J gene is TRBJ1-5, the V gene TRBV28; D is uncertain. Per germline, CDR1 MDHEN and CDR2 SYDVKM. The V end was cut by 3 bases, the J end by 0 bases, with 9 bases between. This CDR3 spans 15 amino acids.

The V gene is TRBV19, the J gene TRBJ1-5; D remains unclear. CDR3 length: 15 residues. V was trimmed by 6 bases and J by 6 bases, leaving 18 bases between them. Germline V gives CDR1 LNHDA, CDR2 SQIVND (reference sequence). CDR3 in amino acids: CASSRSIGSGQPQHF. The CDR3 DNA reads as TGTGCCAGTAGCCGCAGTATAGGTTCGGGTCAGCCCCAGCATTTT. Drawing the rest from reference TRBV19 and TRBJ1-5, the complete variable domain is DGGITQSPKYLFRKEGQNVTLSCEQNLNHDAMYWYRQDPGQGLRLIYYSQIVNDFQKGDIAEGYSVSREKKESFPLTVTSAQKNPTAFYLCASSRSIGSGQPQHFGDGTRLSIL.